What follows describes a single T cell receptor beta chain. Its antigen is not identified. No conserved phenylalanine or tryptophan is present at the end of the CDR3, so a read error is the likely explanation. This entry belongs to a study of blood T cells in healthy people across ages. Overall study findings and caveats: It was the long-lived donors that had more naive CD4+ cells and higher diversity than aged donors. Naive T cell percentage by flow cytometry tracked strongly with beta diversity.

For the second PCR, which ran for roughly 7 to 11 cycles, a sample-barcoded 5' primer and a J-beta primer mix were used. Sequencing of every sample gave 2.5 million or more CDR3-containing paired-end reads. One entry per CDR3 protein, called by TCRdb with MiXCR from the 5' RACE reads. The repertoire has 630,000 or so distinct CDR3 sequences, 32% of them found once; the top ten carry approximately 15%. V was pared by 0 bases and J by 10 bases, with 7 bases between. The CDR3 is made up of 13 amino acids. CDR1 and CDR2 from the germline V gene are MNHEY and SMNVEV (reference sequence). The J gene is TRBJ1-6, the V gene TRBV27; maybe TRBD1 (5 bases). The receptor's source is a woman of 80 years or more in good health. What was sequenced was blood. The CDR3 spells CASSLSEGSPLHV. CDR3 DNA sequence: TGTGCCAGCAGTTTATCTGAGGGGTCACCCCTCCACGTT.